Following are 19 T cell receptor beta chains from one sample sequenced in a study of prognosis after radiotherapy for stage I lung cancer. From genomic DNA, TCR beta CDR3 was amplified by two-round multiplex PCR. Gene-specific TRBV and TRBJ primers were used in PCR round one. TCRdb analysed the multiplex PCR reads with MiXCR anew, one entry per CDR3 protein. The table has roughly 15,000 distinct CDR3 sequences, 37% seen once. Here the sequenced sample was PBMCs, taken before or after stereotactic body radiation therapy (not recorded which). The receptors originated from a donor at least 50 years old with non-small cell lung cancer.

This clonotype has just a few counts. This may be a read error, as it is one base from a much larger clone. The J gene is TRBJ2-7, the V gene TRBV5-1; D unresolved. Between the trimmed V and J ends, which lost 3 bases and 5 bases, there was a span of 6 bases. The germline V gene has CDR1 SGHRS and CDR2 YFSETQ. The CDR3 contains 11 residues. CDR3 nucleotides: TGCGCCAGCAGCTCTAACCACGAGCAGTACTTC. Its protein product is CASSSNHEQYF.

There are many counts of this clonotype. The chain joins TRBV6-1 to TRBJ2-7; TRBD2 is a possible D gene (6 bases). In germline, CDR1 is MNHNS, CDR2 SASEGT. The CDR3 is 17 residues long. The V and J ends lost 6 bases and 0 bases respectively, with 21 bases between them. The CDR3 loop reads CASSQPPGLLHSYEQYF. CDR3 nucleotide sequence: TGTGCCAGCAGCCAGCCCCCGGGACTTTTACACTCCTACGAGCAGTACTTC.

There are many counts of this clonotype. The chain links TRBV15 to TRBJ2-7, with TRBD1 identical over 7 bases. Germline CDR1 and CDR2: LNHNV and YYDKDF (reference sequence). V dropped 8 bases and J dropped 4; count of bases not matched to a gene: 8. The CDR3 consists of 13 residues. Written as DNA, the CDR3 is TGTGCCACCGAGGGACAGTCCGGGTACGAGCAGTACTTC. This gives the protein CATEGQSGYEQYF.

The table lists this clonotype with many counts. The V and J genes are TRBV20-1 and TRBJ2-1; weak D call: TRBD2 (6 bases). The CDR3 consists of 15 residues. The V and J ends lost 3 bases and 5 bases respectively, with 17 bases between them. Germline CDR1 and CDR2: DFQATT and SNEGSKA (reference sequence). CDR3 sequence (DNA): TGCAGTGCTAGTTCGTGGGCTAGCGAGAACAATGAGCAGTTCTTC. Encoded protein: CSASSWASENNEQFF.

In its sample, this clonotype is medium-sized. The CDR3 region is CASSLNRVGYGYTF. In DNA, the CDR3 is TGCGCCAGCAGCTTGAACAGGGTTGGCTATGGCTACACCTTC. The gene calls are TRBV5-1 and TRBJ1-2; possibly TRBD1 for D (6 bases). Germline V lookup: CDR1 SGHRS, CDR2 YFSETQ. The germline V and J ends were trimmed by 1 base and 4 bases, with 11 bases remaining between them. This CDR3 has 14 residues.

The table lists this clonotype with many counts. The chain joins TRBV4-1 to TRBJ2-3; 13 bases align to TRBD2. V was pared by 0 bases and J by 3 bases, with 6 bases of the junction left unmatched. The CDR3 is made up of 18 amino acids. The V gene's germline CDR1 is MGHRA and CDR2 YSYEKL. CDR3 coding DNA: TGCGCCAGCAGCCAAGATGGACTAGCGGGAGTTTCGACAGATACGCAGTATTTT. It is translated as CASSQDGLAGVSTDTQYF.

CDR3 nucleotides: TGTGCCAAGAAGAGGGCAAGGGTCGGCTACACCTTC. It encodes CAKKRARVGYTF. The chain combines TRBV6-1 with TRBJ1-2; D unresolved. The CDR3 totals 12 residues. V was clipped by 10 bases and J by 8 bases, with 17 bases between them. Germline lookup yields CDR1 MNHNS and CDR2 SASEGT.

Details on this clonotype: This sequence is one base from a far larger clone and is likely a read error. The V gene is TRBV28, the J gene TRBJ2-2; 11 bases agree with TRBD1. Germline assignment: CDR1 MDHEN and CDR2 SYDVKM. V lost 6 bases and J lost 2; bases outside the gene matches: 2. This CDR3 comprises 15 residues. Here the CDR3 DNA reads TGTGCCAGCAGCTGGACAGGGGGCAACACCGGGGAGCTGTTTTTT. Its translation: CASSWTGGNTGELFF. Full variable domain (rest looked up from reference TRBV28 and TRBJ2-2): DVKVTQSSRYLVKRTGEKVFLECVQDMDHENMFWYRQDPGLGLRLIYFSYDVKMKEKGDIPEGYSVSREKKERFSLILESASTNQTSMYLCASSWTGGNTGELFFGEGSRLTVL.

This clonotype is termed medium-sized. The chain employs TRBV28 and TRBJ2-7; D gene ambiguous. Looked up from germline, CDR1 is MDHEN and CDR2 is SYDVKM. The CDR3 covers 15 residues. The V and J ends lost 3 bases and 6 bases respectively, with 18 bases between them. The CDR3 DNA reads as TGTGCCAGCAGTTTCGGGCAGGTTGGTCTTCGCGAGCAGTACTTC. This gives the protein CASSFGQVGLREQYF.

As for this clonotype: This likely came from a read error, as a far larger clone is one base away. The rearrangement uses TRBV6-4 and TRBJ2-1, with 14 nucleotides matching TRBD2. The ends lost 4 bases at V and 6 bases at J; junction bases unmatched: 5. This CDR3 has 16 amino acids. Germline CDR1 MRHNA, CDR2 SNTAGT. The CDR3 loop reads CASSVTGLAGGNEQFF. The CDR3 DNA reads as TGTGCCAGCAGTGTTACCGGACTAGCGGGGGGCAATGAGCAGTTCTTC.

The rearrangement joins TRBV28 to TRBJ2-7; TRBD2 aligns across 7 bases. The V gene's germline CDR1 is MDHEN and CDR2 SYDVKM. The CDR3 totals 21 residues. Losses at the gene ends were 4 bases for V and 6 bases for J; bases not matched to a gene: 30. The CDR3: CASSSPGTGGMGLSGYGEQYF. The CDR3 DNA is TGTGCCAGCAGTTCCCCTGGTACAGGTGGAATGGGACTATCGGGATATGGCGAGCAGTACTTC.

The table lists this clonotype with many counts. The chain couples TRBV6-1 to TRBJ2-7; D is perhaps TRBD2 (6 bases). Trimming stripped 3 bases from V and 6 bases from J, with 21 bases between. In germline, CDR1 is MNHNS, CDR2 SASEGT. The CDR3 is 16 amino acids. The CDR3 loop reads CASSEAIGTARSEQYF. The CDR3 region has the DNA TGTGCCAGCAGTGAGGCGATAGGGACTGCAAGGTCCGAGCAGTACTTC.

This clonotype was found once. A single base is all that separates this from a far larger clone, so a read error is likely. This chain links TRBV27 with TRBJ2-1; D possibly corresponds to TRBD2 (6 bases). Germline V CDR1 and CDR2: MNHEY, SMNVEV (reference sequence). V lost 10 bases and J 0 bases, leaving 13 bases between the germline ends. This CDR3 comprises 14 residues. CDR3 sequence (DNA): TGTGCCAAGGACTACACGAGCTCCTACAATGAGCAGTTCTTC. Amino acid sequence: CAKDYTSSYNEQFF.

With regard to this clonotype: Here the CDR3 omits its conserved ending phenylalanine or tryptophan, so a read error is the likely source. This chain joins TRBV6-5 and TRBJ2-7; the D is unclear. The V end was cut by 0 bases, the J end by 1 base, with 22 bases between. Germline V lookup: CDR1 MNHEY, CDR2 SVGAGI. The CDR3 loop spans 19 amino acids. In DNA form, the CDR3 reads TGTGCCAGCAGTTACTCCAACGAGTTAGGCACAGCCTCTTCCTACGAGCAGTACATC. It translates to CASSYSNELGTASSYEQYI.

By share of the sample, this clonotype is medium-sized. In DNA, the CDR3 is TGTGCCAGCAGTTCGTGGACAGGGGGCATTCAGCCCCAGCATTTT. This sequence encodes CASSSWTGGIQPQHF. J is TRBJ1-5 and V is TRBV28; 11 bases agree with TRBD1. This CDR3 contains 15 residues. After removal of 4 bases from V and 6 bases from J, the junction contained 5 bases not matched to a gene. Germline V gives CDR1 MDHEN, CDR2 SYDVKM. Together with reference TRBV28 and TRBJ1-5, the CDR3 gives the full variable domain: DVKVTQSSRYLVKRTGEKVFLECVQDMDHENMFWYRQDPGLGLRLIYFSYDVKMKEKGDIPEGYSVSREKKERFSLILESASTNQTSMYLCASSSWTGGIQPQHFGDGTRLSIL.

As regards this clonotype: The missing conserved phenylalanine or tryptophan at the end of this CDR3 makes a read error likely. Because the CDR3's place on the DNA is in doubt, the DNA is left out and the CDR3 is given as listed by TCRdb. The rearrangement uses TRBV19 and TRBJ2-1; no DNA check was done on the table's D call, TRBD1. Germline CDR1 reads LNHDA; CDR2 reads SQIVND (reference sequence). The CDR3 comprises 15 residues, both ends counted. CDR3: CASSDDRQAYNEQLL.

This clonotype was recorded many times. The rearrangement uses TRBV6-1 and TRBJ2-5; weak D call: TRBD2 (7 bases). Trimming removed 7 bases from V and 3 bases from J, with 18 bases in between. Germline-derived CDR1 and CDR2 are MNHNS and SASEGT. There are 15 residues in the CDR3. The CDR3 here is CASIGGGAGEETQYF. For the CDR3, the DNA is TGTGCCAGCATTGGGGGGGGGGCGGGGGAAGAGACCCAGTACTTC.

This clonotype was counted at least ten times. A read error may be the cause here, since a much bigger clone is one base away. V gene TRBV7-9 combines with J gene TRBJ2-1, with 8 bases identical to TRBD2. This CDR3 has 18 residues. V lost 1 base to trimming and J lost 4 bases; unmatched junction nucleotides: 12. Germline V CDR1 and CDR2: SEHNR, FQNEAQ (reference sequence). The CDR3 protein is CASSLDLGAGAPYNEQFF. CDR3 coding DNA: TGTGCCAGCAGCTTAGATTTGGGAGCGGGGGCCCCTTACAATGAGCAGTTCTTC.

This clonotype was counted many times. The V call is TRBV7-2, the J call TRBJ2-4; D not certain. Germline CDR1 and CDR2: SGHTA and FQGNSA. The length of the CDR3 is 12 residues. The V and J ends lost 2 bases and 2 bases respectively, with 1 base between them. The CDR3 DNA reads TGTGCCAGCAGCTTAACCAAAAACATTCAGTACTTC. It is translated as CASSLTKNIQYF.